Listed below are T cell receptor beta chains from one sample, sequenced in a study of T cell changes during pregnancy in multiple sclerosis. Profiled with immunoSEQ multiplex PCR; TCRdb holds only in-frame clones, not every one. Here the sample spans about 55,000 clones, about 92% being singletons. This specimen was CD8+ T cells from peripheral blood mononuclear cells, taken in the second trimester of pregnancy. These receptors were collected from a female donor with multiple sclerosis, enrolled in a pregnancy study. CDR3s include the opening cysteine and the closing phenylalanine or tryptophan. A D gene is named only where the DNA matches it firmly. Not every row has a clone size; where given, it reads once, few, many or a size class.

TRBJ2-4 TRBV4-3 . . TGCGCCAGCAGCCAAGTTCACAGGGAGTGGAACATTCAGTACTTC CASSQVHREWNIQYF
TRBJ2-2 TRBV13 . . TGTGCCAGCAGCTTACTCACCGGGGAGCTGTTTTTT CASSLLTGELFF
TRBJ2-3 TRBV7-9 TRBD2 . TGTGCCAGCAGCTTATACGGGGGGTCCTCAGATACGCAGTATTTT CASSLYGGSSDTQYF
TRBJ1-4 TRBV7-9 . . TGTGCCAGCACCCCTAGAGAGGGATCGGCTAATGAAAAACTGTTTTTT CASTPREGSANEKLFF
TRBJ2-3 TRBV20-1 . . TGCAGTGCACACACAGATACGCAGTATTTT CSAHTDTQYF
TRBJ2-4 TRBV9 TRBD2 . TGTGCCAGCAGCGCTAGCGGGGCGATGGGAAACATTCAGTACTTC CASSASGAMGNIQYF
TRBJ2-1 TRBV7-9 TRBD2 . TGTGCCAGCAGCTCTAGCGGGAGCCCCTTTTTCTACAATGAGCAGTTCTTC CASSSSGSPFFYNEQFF
TRBJ1-1 TRBV14 . . TGTGCCAGCAGCCAAGTAACAGGGCTTGAAGCTTTCTTT CASSQVTGLEAFF
TRBJ2-3 TRBV9 TRBD2 . TGTGCCAGCAGCCAGACTAGCGGAAACACAGATACGCAGTATTTT CASSQTSGNTDTQYF
TRBJ2-5 TRBV5-4 . . TGTGCCAGCAGCTTTCACAACCAAGAGACCCAGTACTTC CASSFHNQETQYF
TRBJ2-7 TRBV27 . . TGTGCCAGCAGTTTGACAGGAGGCTACGAGCAGTACTTC CASSLTGGYEQYF
TRBJ2-7 TRBV5-5 TRBD1 . TGTGCCAGCAGCTGGGACAGTTCCTCCTACGAGCAGTACTTC CASSWDSSSYEQYF
TRBJ2-1 TRBV27 TRBD2 . TGTGCCAGCAGTTCGGGGGGCTCCTACAATGAGCAGTTCTTC CASSSGGSYNEQFF
TRBJ2-7 TRBV4-3 TRBD1 . TGCGCCAGCAGCCACCTCGGGACAGGGGGCTACGAGCAGTACTTC CASSHLGTGGYEQYF
TRBJ2-2 TRBV27 . . TGTGCCAGCAGTTTGCCCGCGCGAGGGACCGGGGAGCTGTTTTTT CASSLPARGTGELFF
TRBJ2-7 TRBV27 TRBD1 . TGTGCCAGCAGTTCAGGACAGGGACCCTACGAGCAGTACTTC CASSSGQGPYEQYF
TRBJ2-2 TRBV18 . . TGTGCCACCTCGGGGAGAACTACGAACACCGGGGAGCTGTTTTTT CATSGRTTNTGELFF
TRBJ2-7 TRBV28 TRBD2 once TGTGCCAGCAGTGTTAGCGGGAGTGGGTTCTACGAGCAGTACTTC CASSVSGSGFYEQYF
TRBJ2-3 TRBV15 TRBD2 . TGTGCCACCAGCAGATTCATCCCGGGACCGGGAGGAGATACGCAGTATTTT CATSRFIPGPGGDTQYF
TRBJ2-7 TRBV4-2 TRBD2 . TGTGCCAGCAGCCAAGAGAGTGTAGCGGGCCTCTACGAGCAGTACTTC CASSQESVAGLYEQYF
TRBJ1-5 TRBV10-3 . . TGTGCCATCAGTGATAAAGCCCCCTTACAGGGTCCGGATCAGCCCCAGCATTTT CAISDKAPLQGPDQPQHF
TRBJ2-5 TRBV5-4 . once TGTGCCAGCAGCTTGCAGGGGGGAGGCCAAGAGACCCAGTACTTC CASSLQGGGQETQYF
TRBJ1-2 TRBV4-3 . . TGCGCCAGCAGCCAAGATTCGACAGGACCCCGGAGCTACACCTTC CASSQDSTGPRSYTF
TRBJ2-7 TRBV5-5 . . TGTGCCAGCAGCTTAGTGGGCCTCTCCTACGAGCAGTACTTC CASSLVGLSYEQYF
TRBJ2-3 TRBV9 . . TGTGCCAGCAGCGTAGAAGGGGCTAGCACAGATACGCAGTATTTT CASSVEGASTDTQYF
TRBJ2-1 TRBV28 TRBD2 . TGTGCCAGCAGGCCTAGCGGGAGTTACAATGAGCAGTTCTTC CASRPSGSYNEQFF
TRBJ1-4 TRBV9 . . TGTGCCAGCAGCGAGGGAGCAACTAATGAAAAACTGTTTTTT CASSEGATNEKLFF
TRBJ2-7 TRBV11-2 . . TGTGCCAGCAGCCTCGGGACACCCTCCTACGAGCAGTACTTC CASSLGTPSYEQYF
TRBJ2-1 TRBV6-1 . . TGTGCCAGCAGTGAAGGGTTAGTTATCTACAATGAGCAGTTCTTC CASSEGLVIYNEQFF
TRBJ2-7 TRBV7-3 TRBD1 . TGTGCCAGCAGCTTAGGGCAGGGGGACTACGAGCAGTACTTC CASSLGQGDYEQYF
TRBJ2-1 TRBV11-2 TRBD1 . TGTGCCAGCAGCCTCGGGACAGGGGAGACGAATGAGCAGTTCTTC CASSLGTGETNEQFF
TRBJ2-1 TRBV4-1 . . TGCGCCAGCAGCCCGGCCGGGACCTACAATGAGCAGTTCTTC CASSPAGTYNEQFF
TRBJ2-7 TRBV28 . . TGTGCCAGCAGTTTCTTAACAGGGCGGAACGAGCAGTACTTC CASSFLTGRNEQYF
TRBJ2-1 TRBV21-1 . . TGTGCCAGCAGCAAATGCGGGACTAGTCTCTACAATGAGCAGTTCTTC CASSKCGTSLYNEQFF
TRBJ1-6 TRBV13 TRBD1 . TGTGCCAGCAGCTCCACAGACAGGGGGAATTCACCCCTCCACTTT CASSSTDRGNSPLHF
TRBJ2-3 TRBV27 . . TGTGCCAGCAGTCCAAGGGGCGGTAAAAGCACAGATACGCAGTATTTT CASSPRGGKSTDTQYF
TRBJ2-5 TRBV6-5 . . TGTGCCAGCAGCCCCTGGCAGTCACAAGAGACCCAGTACTTC CASSPWQSQETQYF